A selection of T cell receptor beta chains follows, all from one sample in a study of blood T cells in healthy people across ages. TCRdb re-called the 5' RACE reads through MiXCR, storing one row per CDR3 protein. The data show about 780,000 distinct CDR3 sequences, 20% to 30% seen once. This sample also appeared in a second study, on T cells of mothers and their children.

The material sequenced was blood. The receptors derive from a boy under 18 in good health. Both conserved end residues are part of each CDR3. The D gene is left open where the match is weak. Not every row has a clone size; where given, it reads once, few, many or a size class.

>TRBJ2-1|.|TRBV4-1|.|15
CASSPPGSAYNEQFF
TGCGCCAGCAGCCCTCCTGGCTCGGCCTACAATGAGCAGTTCTTC
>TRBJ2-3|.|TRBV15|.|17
CATSREVRGGGPDTQYF
TGTGCCACCAGCAGAGAAGTCAGGGGAGGGGGGCCAGATACGCAGTATTTT
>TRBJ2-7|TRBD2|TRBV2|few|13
CASSEASGEKQYF
TGTGCCAGCAGTGAAGCTAGCGGGGAGAAGCAGTACTTC
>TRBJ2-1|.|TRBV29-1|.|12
CSVETGYNEQFF
TGCAGCGTCGAGACGGGTTACAATGAGCAGTTCTTC
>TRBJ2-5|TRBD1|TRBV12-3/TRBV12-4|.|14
CASRHDRVGETQYF
TGTGCCAGCAGGCACGACAGGGTGGGGGAGACCCAGTACTTC
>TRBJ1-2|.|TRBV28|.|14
CASSLLGTNYGYTF
TGTGCCAGCAGTTTGCTCGGCACTAACTATGGCTACACCTTC
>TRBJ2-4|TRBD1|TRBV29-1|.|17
CSVEDRRQGLAKNIQYF
TGCAGCGTTGAAGATCGGAGACAGGGGCTAGCCAAAAACATTCAGTACTTC
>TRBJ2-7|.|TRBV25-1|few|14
CASMGQGLTYEQYF
TGTGCCAGCATGGGGCAGGGCCTAACCTACGAGCAGTACTTC
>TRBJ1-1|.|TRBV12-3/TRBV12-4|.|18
CASSLISGDLHSNTEAFF
TGTGCCAGCAGTTTAATTTCGGGGGACCTACACTCGAACACTGAAGCTTTCTTT
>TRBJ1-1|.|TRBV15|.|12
CATSRQATEAFF
TGTGCCACCAGCAGACAAGCAACTGAAGCTTTCTTT
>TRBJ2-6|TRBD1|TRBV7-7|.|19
CASSPSRDRVFSGANVLTF
TGTGCTAGCAGCCCTAGCCGGGACAGGGTGTTCTCTGGGGCCAACGTCCTGACTTTC
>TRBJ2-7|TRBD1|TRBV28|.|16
CASSSPGTGRVYEQYF
TGTGCCAGCAGTTCACCCGGGACAGGGAGGGTCTACGAGCAGTACTTC
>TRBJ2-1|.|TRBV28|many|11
CASRAYNEQFF
TGTGCCAGCAGAGCATACAATGAGCAGTTCTTC
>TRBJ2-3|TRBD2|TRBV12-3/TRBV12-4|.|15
CASSSGRGGTDTQYF
TGTGCCAGCAGCTCCGGGAGGGGGGGCACAGATACGCAGTATTTT
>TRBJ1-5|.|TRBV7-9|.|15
CASSLAIGEDQPQHF
TGTGCCAGCAGCTTAGCGATCGGGGAAGATCAGCCCCAGCATTTT
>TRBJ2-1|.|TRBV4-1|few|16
CASSQVSGRPYNEQFF
TGCGCCAGCAGCCAAGTGTCAGGGAGGCCCTACAATGAGCAGTTCTTC
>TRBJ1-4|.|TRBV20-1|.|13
CSARNRRGEKLFF
TGCAGTGCTAGAAATAGGAGGGGGGAAAAACTGTTTTTT
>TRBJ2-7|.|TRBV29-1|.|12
CSVASQGHEQYF
TGCAGCGTTGCATCGCAGGGCCACGAGCAGTACTTC
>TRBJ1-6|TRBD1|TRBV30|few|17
CAWSPLDRSSYNSPLHF
TGTGCCTGGAGTCCCCTGGACAGGAGCTCCTATAATTCACCCCTCCACTTT
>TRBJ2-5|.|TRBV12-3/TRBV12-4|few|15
CACSSTSSLEWTQYF
TGTGCCTGCAGTTCAACTAGCTCGTTGGAGTGGACCCAGTACTTC
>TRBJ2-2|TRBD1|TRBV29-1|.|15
CSVQSRDRGTGELFF
TGCAGCGTACAATCCCGGGACAGGGGCACCGGGGAGCTGTTTTTT
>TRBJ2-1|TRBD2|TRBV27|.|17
CASSSGLAGFSYNEQFF
TGTGCCAGCAGTTCAGGGCTAGCGGGTTTTTCCTACAATGAGCAGTTCTTC
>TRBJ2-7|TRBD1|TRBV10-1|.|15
CASSDPGTGHYEQYF
TGCGCCAGCAGTGACCCCGGGACAGGTCACTACGAGCAGTACTTC
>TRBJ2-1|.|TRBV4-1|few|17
CASSQALGPQGNNEQFF
TGCGCCAGCAGCCAAGCTTTAGGTCCACAGGGTAACAATGAGCAGTTCTTC
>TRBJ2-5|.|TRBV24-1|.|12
CATSDNQETQYF
TGTGCCACCAGTGATAACCAAGAGACCCAGTACTTC
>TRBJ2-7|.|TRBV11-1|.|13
CASSLRSGYLQYF
TGTGCCAGCAGCTTAAGGTCGGGCTACTTGCAGTACTTC
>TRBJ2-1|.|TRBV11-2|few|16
CASSLDPSWAGDEQFF
TGTGCCAGCAGCTTAGATCCCTCTTGGGCAGGGGATGAGCAGTTCTTC
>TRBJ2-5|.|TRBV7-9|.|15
CASSPILATEGTQYF
TGTGCCAGCAGTCCAATTTTGGCTACAGAAGGGACCCAGTACTTC
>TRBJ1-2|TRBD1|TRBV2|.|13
CASSVGGRAGYTF
TGTGCCAGCAGTGTAGGGGGCCGTGCTGGCTACACCTTC
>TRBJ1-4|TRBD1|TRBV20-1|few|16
CSARGFGQGANEKLFF
TGCAGTGCTAGGGGTTTCGGGCAGGGGGCTAATGAAAAACTGTTTTTT
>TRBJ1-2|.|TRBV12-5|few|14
CASGLVPDRPGYTF
TGTGCTAGTGGTTTGGTACCTGACCGGCCTGGCTACACCTTC
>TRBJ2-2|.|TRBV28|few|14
CASSFAGRLGELFF
TGTGCCAGCAGTTTTGCAGGGAGACTCGGGGAGCTGTTTTTT
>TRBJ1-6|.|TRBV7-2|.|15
CASSLVVGGGAPLHF
TGTGCCAGCAGCTTAGTCGTAGGGGGTGGGGCACCCCTCCACTTT
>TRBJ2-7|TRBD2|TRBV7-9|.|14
CASSYLTSGYEQYF
TGTGCCAGCAGCTACCTGACTAGCGGGTACGAGCAGTACTTC
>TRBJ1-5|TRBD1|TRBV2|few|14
CASSLQGQGQPQHF
TGTGCCAGCAGTTTACAGGGGCAGGGTCAGCCCCAGCATTTT
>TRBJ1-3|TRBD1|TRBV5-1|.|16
CASSPGQLNSGNTIYF
TGCGCCAGCAGCCCGGGACAGTTGAATTCTGGAAACACCATATATTTT
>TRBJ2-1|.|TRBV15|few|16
CATSRDPSAVRNEQFF
TGTGCCACCAGCAGAGATCCTAGCGCGGTTCGCAATGAGCAGTTCTTC
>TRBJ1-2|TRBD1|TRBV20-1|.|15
CSASLAGDRGSGYTF
TGCAGTGCTAGCCTTGCAGGAGACAGGGGTTCTGGCTACACCTTC
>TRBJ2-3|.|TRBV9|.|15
CASSVGASQHDTQYF
TGTGCCAGCAGCGTAGGGGCTAGCCAGCACGATACGCAGTATTTT
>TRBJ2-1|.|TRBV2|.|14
CASTIKEGWNEQFF
TGTGCCAGCACCATTAAGGAAGGGTGGAATGAGCAGTTCTTC
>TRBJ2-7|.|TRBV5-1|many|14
CASSFRDTGYEQYF
TGCGCCAGCAGCTTCCGGGACACCGGATACGAGCAGTACTTC
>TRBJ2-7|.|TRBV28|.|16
CASSLESRQGYGEQYF
TGTGCCAGCAGTTTAGAATCGAGGCAGGGGTACGGCGAGCAGTACTTC
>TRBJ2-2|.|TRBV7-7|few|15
CASSVDGPGGGELFF
TGTGCTAGCAGCGTAGACGGACCCGGGGGCGGGGAGCTGTTTTTT
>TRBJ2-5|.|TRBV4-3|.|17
CASSQALPGGSQETQYF
TGCGCCAGCAGCCAAGCCCTCCCTGGCGGGTCTCAAGAGACCCAGTACTTC
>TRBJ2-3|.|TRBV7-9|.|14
CASTPGEVTDTQYF
TGTGCCAGCACCCCTGGGGAGGTCACAGATACGCAGTATTTT
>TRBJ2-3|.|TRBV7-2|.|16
CASSLVQLFPTDTQYF
TGTGCCAGCAGCTTAGTACAACTATTCCCCACAGATACGCAGTATTTT
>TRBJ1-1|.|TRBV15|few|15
CATSRDSGLNTEAFF
TGTGCCACCAGCAGAGATAGTGGCTTGAACACTGAAGCTTTCTTT
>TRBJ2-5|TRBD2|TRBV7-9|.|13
CASSTNGGETQYF
TGTGCCAGCAGCACAAACGGGGGGGAGACCCAGTACTTC